This T cell receptor beta chain was sequenced during a study of monozygotic twins with inflammatory bowel disease. This CDR3 region has 19 residues. Germline lookup yields CDR1 LNHNV and CDR2 YYDKDF (reference sequence). From its re-call of the 5' RACE reads, TCRdb lists each CDR3 protein once, without DNA. The listing records 300,000 to 400,000 distinct CDR3 sequences. Study findings and constraints: Healthy co-twins had higher TCRbeta inverse Simpson diversity than their IBD twins. Patient repertoire variability may have increased through differing immunosuppressive treatments. Discrimination among different T cell subtypes was not achievable.

Note on this clonotype: No antigen is known for it.

This TCR was sampled from a human donor with ulcerative colitis or Crohn's disease, or a healthy co-twin of an affected twin (not recorded which). The J gene is TRBJ2-7, the V gene TRBV15; TCRdb's D call of TRBD2 is untestable without DNA. Sequencing input: blood. CDR3 region: CATSRDLGRSLLGTYEQYF.